Sequencing of this T cell receptor (beta chain) was carried out in a study of cytotoxic CD8 clonotypes in ibrutinib-treated CLL listed by TCRdb under 2021. Looking at the study overall: The cohort was composed of roughly ten relapsed/refractory and about 15 treatment-naive patients; IGHV unmutated status was identified in about 17 patients. Responses were partial in around 24 patients and complete in 2; after median approximately 5.5 years follow-up, about 14 stayed in remission and about twelve progressed. Response samples were taken after a median of roughly eleven months on treatment, ranging from roughly 6 to 36 months. An average of roughly 270,000 productive templates and some 99,000 productive rearrangements was obtained per sample. Longitudinal samples were available for 26 of the 86 trial participants. Cryopreserved peripheral blood mononuclear cells were collected at three points: before therapy, at response, and at either sustained remission or disease progression. All remission and progressive disease samples were collected while patients were still receiving ibrutinib. Overall study results and their limits: An increase in clonality was observed at ibrutinib response, with clonality remaining stable during sustained remission and falling back toward baseline at progression. Sustained-remission and progressing patients did not have matched sampling times, and lymph node repertoires were not examined. Public clonotypes were rare and either contracted or stayed stable during treatment, and the rise in clonality at ibrutinib response reflected the expansion of private clonotypes. Baseline clonality exceeded that of age-matched healthy donors and correlated strongly with circulating CD8+ T-cell counts.

Comments on this clone: Its antigen remains undetermined. One base away lies a much larger clone, so this may be a sequencing read error. Other nucleotide sequences in the sample specify the same CDR3.

Including the terminal cysteine and phenylalanine, the CDR3 comprises 15 residues. The read is trimmed to its CDR3 DNA, 45 bases read in frame from base 1. Reading the germline V gene gives CDR1 SGHRS and CDR2 YFSETQ. V lost 0 bases and J lost 0 bases; the stretch between them is 8 bases long. Each clonotype received, on average, about 10x coverage in deep resolution sequencing performed on a MiSeq, where the target depth lay between 1 in 1 million and 1 in 200,000 T cells. The immunoSEQ hsTCRB Kit was used to generate TCR beta libraries. As for how the authors treated the data: The data were analyzed with ImmunoSEQ Analyzer and ImmunoSEQ Data Assistant, and V, D and J gene assignments followed IMGT definitions. Clonality, which ranges from 0 to 1, was calculated as one minus the normalized Shannon entropy of productive rearrangement frequencies. Only overrepresented clonotypes making up at least 0.05% of each patient's repertoire were included in the public clonotype analysis. Approximately 12 repertoires from age-matched healthy donors, obtained from immuneACCESS, served as clonality controls. TCRdb took this table from immuneACCESS and kept in-frame rearrangements with V and J called. Such tables lack part of the clones; where checked against another copy, unresolved V genes explain under half of the gap, and the rest is unexplained. From that table come the V and J calls and clone size; the DNA was used to work out D and trimming. The sample contains just over 200,000 clones, 60% to 80% of them found a single time. The ten largest clones represent about 6.4% of the sample.

What the time point label conveys for this sample: approximately eleven months on ibrutinib. For TCR beta library preparation, approximately 2.2 micrograms of genomic DNA were isolated from cryopreserved PBMCs. Longitudinal blood samples from CLL patients on ibrutinib monotherapy were analyzed using high-throughput TCR beta sequencing. The patients took part in an open-label, single-center phase 2 trial of ibrutinib monotherapy. The receptor's source is a human donor with chronic lymphocytic leukemia. Specimen: PBMCs, collected after 12 months of ibrutinib treatment. The chain is encoded by TRBV5-1 joined to TRBJ2-3; possibly the D gene is TRBD1, per 5 matching bases. The CDR3 reads CASSLGGSSTDTQYF. The sequenced DNA is TGCGCCAGCAGCTTGGGGGGCAGCAGCACAGATACGCAGTATTTT.